Below are 32 T cell receptor beta chains sequenced from a single sample in a study of T cells in Graves' hyperthyroidism and ophthalmopathy. The investigators amplified TCR beta CDR3 regions from RNA transcripts. Carried out on the TCR CDR3, a first-round RT-PCR used the HTBI primer set. TCRdb re-derived calls from the multiplex PCR reads in MiXCR, one entry per CDR3 protein. The data contain hundreds of thousands of distinct CDR3 sequences, approximately 20% of them singletons. Material for sequencing was blood. The receptors here all came from a man aged 40-49 years with Graves' hyperthyroidism.

This clonotype was counted ten times or more. This rearrangement joins TRBV18 to TRBJ2-5; 7 nucleotides agree with TRBD1. This CDR3 has 14 amino acids. V was clipped by 3 bases and J by 5 bases; unmatched bases: 6. Looked up from germline, CDR1 is KGHSH and CDR2 is LQKENI. The CDR3 nucleotides are TGTGCCAGCTCACCCGGGACAGTAAGTGAGACCCAGTACTTC. This encodes CASSPGTVSETQYF.

This clonotype was seen repeatedly, ten times or more. The chain is built from TRBV7-2 and TRBJ2-7; no reliable D call. CDR3 length equals 15 residues. The germline V gene has CDR1 SGHTA and CDR2 FQGNSA. Trimming shortened V by 1 base and J by 1 base, and 11 bases separated the two germline ends. Written as DNA, the CDR3 is TGTGCCAGCAGCTTAGTATACGGCCGATCCTACGAGCAGTACTTC. Translating gives CASSLVYGRSYEQYF.

To note about this clonotype: Being one base from a much bigger clone, this may be a read error. CDR3 region: CASSPPGRGLYTEASF. CDR3 coding DNA: TGTGCCAGCTCACCACCAGGACGGGGGCTATATACTGAAGCTTCCTTT. The J gene is TRBJ1-1, the V gene TRBV18, with a possible D match to TRBD1 (6 bases). From germline, CDR1 is KGHSH and CDR2 LQKENI. The CDR3 loop spans 16 amino acids.

This clonotype was counted between two and nine times. V and J are TRBV4-2 and TRBJ2-3, with 12 bases lining up with TRBD2. This CDR3 has 16 residues. Germline trimming cut 2 bases from V and 4 bases from J; bases unmatched to any gene: 4. CDR1 and CDR2 from the germline V gene are LGHNA and YNFKEQ. The CDR3: CASSQTTSGGSDTQYF. CDR3 coding DNA: TGTGCCAGCAGCCAAACAACTAGCGGGGGGTCAGATACGCAGTATTTT.

This clonotype was observed many times. This chain connects TRBV7-2 to TRBJ2-7; the match to TRBD1 covers 10 bases. Per germline, CDR1 SGHTA and CDR2 FQGNSA. V gave up 5 bases and J gave up 4 bases; unmatched junction bases: 5. CDR3 length equals 14 residues. The DNA for the CDR3 is TGTGCCAGCAGCCGGACAGGGGGTACTTACGAGCAGTACTTC. It encodes CASSRTGGTYEQYF.

This clonotype was counted at least ten times. V usage is TRBV5-1 and J usage is TRBJ2-1; tentatively, D is TRBD1 (5 bases). The V end was cut by 2 bases, the J end by 7 bases, with 16 bases between. This CDR3 region has 15 residues. Germline CDR1 and CDR2: SGHRS and YFSETQ. CDR3: CASSFDRRAQNEQFF. The CDR3 region has the DNA TGCGCCAGCAGCTTCGACAGAAGGGCCCAGAATGAGCAGTTCTTC.

This clonotype was counted at least ten times. The rearrangement links TRBV2 to TRBJ2-2; D unresolved. Trimming shortened V by 7 bases and J by 1 base, and 7 bases separated the two germline ends. The CDR3 is made up of 13 amino acids. CDR1 and CDR2 (germline): SNHLY, FYNNEI. The CDR3 region has the DNA TGTGCCAGCACATCAGGGAACACCGGGGAGCTGTTTTTT. Its protein product is CASTSGNTGELFF.

This clonotype was detected many times. This chain links TRBV5-8 with TRBJ1-4, with 9 bases identical to TRBD1. V lost 4 bases, J lost 7 bases, and 5 bases stayed unmatched. Germline V gene sequence: CDR1 SGHTS, CDR2 YDEGEE. The CDR3 is 14 residues long. CDR3 nucleotides: TGTGCCAGCAGCCCGCGGGACAGGGCTGAAAAACTGTTTTTT. Its protein product is CASSPRDRAEKLFF.

This chain connects TRBV28 to TRBJ2-2, with 9 bases fitting TRBD1. J gave up 7 bases and V 6 bases, and 6 bases lay outside the gene matches. Germline CDR1 and CDR2: MDHEN and SYDVKM. This CDR3 comprises 14 residues. The CDR3 DNA reads TGTGCCAGCAGAGGGACAGGGAGGAGCGGGGAGCTGTTTTTT. It encodes CASRGTGRSGELFF.

This clonotype was found a few times. The chain is built from TRBV11-2 and TRBJ1-2; D is possibly TRBD1 (6 bases). The CDR3 covers 15 residues. Trimming took off 2 bases at V and 4 bases at J, with 14 bases between the two ends. Germline-derived CDR1 and CDR2 are SGHAT and FQNNGV. CDR3 in amino acids: CASSLIRGRFYGYTF. In nucleotides, the CDR3 is TGTGCCAGCAGCTTAATACGGGGGCGCTTCTATGGCTACACCTTC. The full variable domain, completed using reference TRBV11-2 and TRBJ1-2, is EAGVAQSPRYKIIEKRQSVAFWCNPISGHATLYWYQQILGQGPKLLIQFQNNGVVDDSQLPKDRFSAERLKGVDSTLKIQPAKLEDSAVYLCASSLIRGRFYGYTFGSGTRLTVV.

The V gene is TRBV7-2, the J gene TRBJ2-5; 8 bases agree with TRBD2. CDR1 and CDR2 (germline): SGHTA, FQGNSA. The CDR3 length is 17 residues. J lost 2 bases, V lost 1 base, and 9 bases had no gene match. The CDR3 DNA follows: TGTGCCAGCAGCTTAGTTTTGGGCGGGGGGTATCAAGAGACCCAGTACTTC. Its translation: CASSLVLGGGYQETQYF.

As concerns this clonotype: Given a much more abundant clone one base away, this may be a read error. The chain links TRBV28 to TRBJ1-2; no clear D. This CDR3 has 13 residues. From germline, CDR1 is MDHEN and CDR2 SYDVKM. The CDR3 nucleotides are TGTGCCAGCAGTTTAGACCAGAACTATGGCTGCACCTTC. Encoded protein: CASSLDQNYGCTF.

This clonotype was recorded at least ten times. CDR3 DNA: TGTGCCAGCAGTTTGAAGGGACCCACTGAAGCTTTCTTT. Translated, it gives CASSLKGPTEAFF. V and J are TRBV12-3 or TRBV12-4 and TRBJ1-1; tentative D call: TRBD1 (5 bases). V lost 3 bases to trimming and J lost 4 bases, with 9 bases between them. The CDR3 extends over 13 amino acids.

This clonotype was found a few times. The chain joins TRBV7-3 to TRBJ1-5, with D possibly TRBD1 on 5 matching bases. From germline, CDR1 is SGHTA and CDR2 FQGTGA. The CDR3 is made up of 13 amino acids. Trimming took off 3 bases at V and 10 bases at J, with 13 bases between the two ends. CDR3 in amino acids: CASSLGPGRPQHF. The DNA of the CDR3 is TGTGCCAGCAGCTTGGGGCCAGGGAGACCCCAGCATTTT. The full variable domain, rest sourced from reference TRBV7-3 and TRBJ1-5, is GAGVSQTPSNKVTEKGKYVELRCDPISGHTALYWYRQSLGQGPEFLIYFQGTGAADDSGLPNDRFFAVRPEGSVSTLKIQRTERGDSAVYLCASSLGPGRPQHFGDGTRLSIL.

This clonotype was seen at least ten times. The CDR3 is CASSWFAGDQETQYF. CDR3 coding DNA: TGCGCCAGCAGTTGGTTTGCGGGGGACCAAGAGACCCAGTACTTC. The chain has TRBV5-1 and TRBJ2-5; TRBD2 matches 7 bases. CDR3 length: 15 amino acids. Germline assignment: CDR1 SGHRS and CDR2 YFSETQ. V lost 5 bases, J lost 0 bases, and 7 bases stayed unmatched.

This chain uses TRBV5-1 with TRBJ1-1; 10 bases fit TRBD1. V trimming: 4 bases; J trimming: 1 base; junction bases outside the gene matches: 4. There are 15 residues in the CDR3. Germline loops: CDR1 SGHRS, CDR2 YFSETQ. The CDR3 bases are TGCGCCAGCAGCATCCGACAGGGGGCGAACACTGAAGCTTTCTTT. Its protein is CASSIRQGANTEAFF.

The CDR3 is CASSEWWDRGRGSGYGYTF. DNA of the CDR3: TGTGCCAGCAGTGAATGGTGGGACAGGGGGCGCGGTTCAGGCTATGGCTACACCTTC. The chain is built from TRBV2 and TRBJ1-2, with 12 bases fitting TRBD1. This CDR3 is built from 19 residues. V lost 2 bases to trimming and J lost 4 bases; unmatched junction nucleotides: 14. Germline CDR1 SNHLY, CDR2 FYNNEI.

This clonotype was counted ten times or more. The chain employs TRBV18 and TRBJ2-7; D is possibly TRBD1 (6 bases). The CDR3 extends over 13 amino acids. The germline gives CDR1 KGHSH, CDR2 LQKENI. V was clipped by 1 base and J by 7 bases, with 11 bases between them. The CDR3 loop reads CASSPRGHQEQYF. The CDR3 coding sequence is TGTGCCAGCTCACCACGGGGACATCAGGAGCAGTACTTC.

This clonotype was counted at least ten times. The DNA of the CDR3 is TGTGCCAGCTCACCACAGGGTTTTACCAAAAACATTCAGTACTTC. It specifies CASSPQGFTKNIQYF. V usage is TRBV18 and J usage is TRBJ2-4; D gene uncertain. The CDR3 is made up of 15 amino acids. The V end lost 1 base, the J end lost 2 bases, and 9 bases lay between the germline ends. Germline CDR1 and CDR2: KGHSH and LQKENI.

This clonotype was found a few times. This chain connects TRBV20-1 to TRBJ2-5; 7 positions match TRBD1. J gave up 1 base and V 6 bases, and 8 bases lay outside the gene matches. Germline V CDR1 and CDR2: DFQATT, SNEGSKA (reference sequence). This CDR3 region has 14 residues. This CDR3 reads CSALGRQGQETQYF. In DNA, the CDR3 is TGCAGTGCCCTCGGGCGACAGGGCCAAGAGACCCAGTACTTC.

A remark on this clonotype: A junction end diverges from the germline sequence, so it may reflect a read error. The chain is built from TRBV5-1 and TRBJ2-3, with 10 bases that match TRBD1. Germline V CDR1 and CDR2: SGHRS, YFSETQ. The CDR3 sequence is 16 residues long. CDR3 residues: CASSYSGQGSTDTQYF. The CDR3 nucleotides read TGTGCCAGCAGCTACTCGGGACAGGGGTCAACAGATACGCAGTATTTT.

This clonotype was counted only a few times. The chain combines TRBV11-2 with TRBJ2-5, with 9 bases lining up with TRBD1. The germline CDR1 and CDR2 sequences are SGHAT and FQNNGV. V lost 4 bases to trimming and J lost 5 bases; unmatched junction nucleotides: 5. The CDR3 has 14 residues. Here the CDR3 DNA reads TGTGCCAGCAGCTCACAGGGGGCTGCGGAGACCCAGTACTTC. Translated, it gives CASSSQGAAETQYF.

This clonotype was observed many times. V and J are TRBV7-2 and TRBJ1-6, with D tentatively TRBD1 (5 bases). V was trimmed by 2 bases and J by 10 bases, leaving 12 bases between them. CDR1 and CDR2 (germline): SGHTA, FQGNSA. This CDR3 spans 14 amino acids. In nucleotides, the CDR3 is TGTGCCAGCAGCTTATTGGGGGGAAGGTCACCCCTCCACTTT. Translation: CASSLLGGRSPLHF.

J is TRBJ2-7 and V is TRBV20-1, with D maybe TRBD2 (5 bases). Germline-derived CDR1 and CDR2 are DFQATT and SNEGSKA (reference sequence). Trimming took 3 bases from V and 5 from J, leaving 17 bases between them. This CDR3 spans 14 amino acids. CDR3 coding DNA: TGCAGTGCTAGTTTCAACGGGGTTCTGAACGAGCAGTACTTC. Encoded protein: CSASFNGVLNEQYF.

This clonotype has at least ten counts. The V and J genes are TRBV28 and TRBJ1-3; 9 bases fit TRBD1. Trimming removed 4 bases from V and 0 bases from J; junction bases left unmatched: 7. The germline CDR1 and CDR2 sequences are MDHEN and SYDVKM. CDR3 length equals 17 residues. This CDR3 reads CASSSPGQGNSGNTIYF. The CDR3 DNA reads as TGTGCCAGCAGTTCTCCGGGACAGGGAAACTCTGGAAACACCATATATTTT.

J is TRBJ1-4 and V is TRBV7-3; possibly TRBD1 for D (5 bases). Germline values: CDR1 SGHTA, CDR2 FQGTGA. The CDR3 contains 15 residues. V dropped 0 bases and J dropped 7 bases, with 12 bases sitting between them. Here the CDR3 DNA reads TGTGCCAGCAGCTTAACGAGGGAAAGGGGTGAAAAACTGTTTTTT. Residues: CASSLTRERGEKLFF.

This clonotype was recorded at least ten times. This chain joins TRBV12-3 or TRBV12-4 and TRBJ1-2; TRBD1 might be the D (6 bases). The CDR3 extends over 13 amino acids. V lost 3 bases to trimming and J lost 4 bases, with 9 bases between them. The CDR3, as DNA: TGTGCCAGCAGTTTTACAGGGTCCTATGGCTACACCTTC. Encoded protein: CASSFTGSYGYTF.

Comment on this clonotype: This may arise from a read error, as a much more abundant clone is one base away. The chain has TRBV12-5 and TRBJ2-1; TRBD2 might be the D (5 bases). Trimming removed 6 bases at V and 8 bases at J, with 20 bases between. Germline lookup yields CDR1 LGHNT and CDR2 FRNRAP. CDR3 length equals 15 residues. The CDR3 loop reads CASGMGARVDHEQFF. The CDR3 nucleotides read TGTGCTAGTGGCATGGGAGCGAGGGTAGATCATGAGCAGTTCTTC.

The table lists this clonotype with a few counts. The chain recombines TRBV10-2 with TRBJ2-1; perhaps TRBD2 as D (6 bases). CDR3 length: 14 amino acids. The V gene lost 6 bases and the J gene lost 6 bases, with 15 bases spanning the gap. The germline V gene encodes CDR1 WSHSY and CDR2 SAAADI. The CDR3 spells CASSIGGTANEQFF. CDR3 coding DNA: TGCGCCAGCAGCATCGGGGGAACCGCCAATGAGCAGTTCTTC.

This clonotype occurred many times. This chain links TRBV7-9 with TRBJ1-1; D possibly corresponds to TRBD1 (6 bases). CDR1 and CDR2 from the germline V gene are SEHNR and FQNEAQ (reference sequence). This CDR3 has 13 amino acids. V dropped 7 bases and J dropped 5 bases, with 14 bases sitting between them. CDR3 in amino acids: CASIYRDRTEAFF. For the CDR3, the DNA is TGTGCCAGCATTTACAGGGACCGTACTGAAGCTTTCTTT.

The table lists this clonotype with a few counts. The rearrangement uses TRBV5-1 and TRBJ2-3, with 9 bases aligning to TRBD1. The germline V gene encodes CDR1 SGHRS and CDR2 YFSETQ. With 1 base clipped from V and 3 bases from J, the junction kept 3 bases outside the gene matches. There are 15 residues in the CDR3. CDR3 sequence: CASSLTDRGTDTQYF. Written as DNA, the CDR3 is TGCGCCAGCAGCTTGACCGACAGGGGGACAGATACGCAGTATTTT.

This clonotype occurred many times. The chain links TRBV2 to TRBJ1-5; D not certain. Germline V gene data show CDR1 as SNHLY and CDR2 as FYNNEI. CDR3 length: 14 amino acids. The ends were cut back, 6 bases at V and 1 base at J, with 10 bases in the middle. CDR3 residues: CASRTGVSNQPQHF. CDR3 in DNA: TGTGCCAGCAGGACGGGCGTGAGCAATCAGCCCCAGCATTTT.